This TCR beta chain was recorded in a study of blood T cells in healthy people across ages. Notes on the study in general: Diversity was estimated from one million T cells, and these estimates were considered underestimates. Age advanced and TCR beta diversity per million T cells fell, roughly linearly. Conclusively comparing naive with antigen-experienced cells was impossible with unsorted PBMCs.

Alongside a J-beta primer mix, a sample-barcoded 5' primer served in a second PCR lasting 7 to 11 cycles. TCRdb reprocessed the 5' RACE reads via MiXCR and lists one record per CDR3 protein. The table records roughly 680,000 distinct CDR3 sequences, 52% of them present only once. The CDR3 length is 14 residues. Germline loops: CDR1 SNHLY, CDR2 FYNNEI. Trimming cost V 6 bases and J 4 bases, with 13 bases left between them. This clonotype showed up just a few times. Antigen unknown. The sequencing input was blood. The rearrangement joins TRBV2 to TRBJ2-1; D tentatively reads TRBD1 or TRBD2 (6 bases each). This TCR derives from a woman aged 80 or older in good health. CDR3 in DNA: TGTGCCAGCAGCATGGGGGGCAGGTACAATGAGCAGTTCTTC. This gives the protein CASSMGGRYNEQFF. The full variable domain, rest sourced from reference TRBV2 and TRBJ2-1, is EPEVTQTPSHQVTQMGQEVILRCVPISNHLYFYWYRQILGQKVEFLVSFYNNEISEKSEIFDDQFSVERPDGSNFTLKIRSTKLEDSAMYFCASSMGGRYNEQFFGPGTRLTVL.